These 25 T cell receptor beta chains were all obtained from the same sample, sequenced in a study of blood T cells in healthy people across ages. Then a second PCR, running roughly 6 to 11 cycles, was carried out with a sample-barcoded 5' primer and a J-beta primer mix. TCRdb used MiXCR to reprocess the 5' RACE reads, holding one entry per CDR3 protein. Of 1.5 million to 2 million distinct CDR3 sequences in the sample, about two fifths are singletons; the top ten hold roughly 23%. Sequencing input: blood. The source of these receptors is a human donor in good health.

The rearrangement links TRBV6-2 or TRBV6-3 to TRBJ2-4, with D unresolved. The V end lost 6 bases, the J end lost 8 bases, and 11 bases lay between the germline ends. Per germline, CDR1 MNHEY and CDR2 SVGEGT. The CDR3 length is 12 residues. The CDR3 reads CASRTRVDIQYF. The DNA of the CDR3 is TGTGCCAGCAGGACCCGGGTGGACATTCAGTACTTC.

The chain couples TRBV10-3 to TRBJ2-5; no reliable D call. The CDR3 is 10 amino acids. V lost 8 bases and J 5 bases, leaving 6 bases between the germline ends. Germline CDR1 is ENHRY and CDR2 is SYGVKD. CDR3 region: CAIGQETQYF. CDR3 DNA sequence: TGTGCCATCGGCCAGGAGACCCAGTACTTC.

The chain joins TRBV7-2 to TRBJ1-1; D ambiguous. This CDR3 region has 14 residues. Germline V gives CDR1 SGHTA, CDR2 FQGNSA. V was shortened by 2 bases and J by 2 bases, with 9 bases between the two germline ends. The CDR3, as DNA: TGTGCCAGCAGCTTAATCAGTCCCAACACTGAAGCTTTCTTT. It encodes CASSLISPNTEAFF. Variable domain in full (rest from reference TRBV7-2 and TRBJ1-1): GAGVSQSPSNKVTEKGKDVELRCDPISGHTALYWYRQSLGQGLEFLIYFQGNSAPDKSGLPSDRFSAERTGGSVSTLTIQRTQQEDSAVYLCASSLISPNTEAFFGQGTRLTVV.

On this clonotype: The missing conserved phenylalanine or tryptophan at the end of this CDR3 makes a read error likely. The chain links TRBV7-2 to TRBJ1-1; a weak D match, TRBD1 (5 bases). The CDR3 is 15 residues long. Trimming removed 4 bases from V and 5 bases from J, with 17 bases in between. Per germline, CDR1 SGHTA and CDR2 FQGNSA. The CDR3: CASSSFRGRETEAFC. The CDR3 bases are TGTGCCAGCAGCTCTTTTCGGGGGAGAGAAACTGAAGCTTTCTGT.

This clonotype was recorded a few times. V usage is TRBV27 and J usage is TRBJ2-7; 10 nucleotides align to TRBD1. V lost 5 bases, J lost 0 bases, and 7 bases stayed unmatched. Germline-derived CDR1 and CDR2 are MNHEY and SMNVEV (reference sequence). The CDR3 spans 16 residues. The CDR3 nucleotides read TGTGCCAGCAGTACCCTTCGGACAGGGGGCTCCTACGAGCAGTACTTC. Translated: CASSTLRTGGSYEQYF.

The CDR3 reads CASSPSEAQETQYF. CDR3 nucleotides: TGTGCCAGCAGCCCAAGCGAGGCCCAAGAGACCCAGTACTTC. This chain links TRBV7-2 with TRBJ2-5; the D is unclear. Per the germline V gene, CDR1 is SGHTA and CDR2 is FQGNSA. Trimming stripped 5 bases from V and 1 base from J, with 11 bases between. CDR3 length: 14 residues.

Regarding this clonotype: A read error may account for a junction end that differs from germline. This chain uses TRBV6-1 with TRBJ1-4; D possibly corresponds to TRBD1 (5 bases). The CDR3 is made up of 13 amino acids. CDR1 is MNHNS and CDR2 is SASEGT in the germline V gene. The CDR3 spells CASLRQRNEELFF. CDR3 DNA: TGTGCCAGTCTCCGACAGCGAAATGAAGAACTGTTTTTT.

The rearrangement links TRBV9 to TRBJ2-1; TRBD1 matches 9 bases. This CDR3 has 16 residues. Per germline, CDR1 SGDLS and CDR2 YYNGEE. V lost 5 bases to trimming and J lost 1 base; unmatched junction nucleotides: 7. CDR3 sequence reads: CASSPGTGISYNEQFF. The CDR3, as DNA: TGTGCCAGCAGTCCTGGGACAGGGATATCCTACAATGAGCAGTTCTTC.

This chain joins TRBV20-1 and TRBJ2-7; the match to TRBD1 covers 9 bases. Germline CDR1 and CDR2: DFQATT and SNEGSKA (reference sequence). J lost 0 bases, V lost 5 bases, and 5 bases had no gene match. The CDR3 has 14 residues. The CDR3 DNA is TGCAGTGCTGTCCCGGGACAGGGCTCCTACGAGCAGTACTTC. Protein: CSAVPGQGSYEQYF.

This clonotype turned up a few times. V and J are TRBV7-9 and TRBJ2-7; D is uncertain. The V end was cut by 4 bases, the J end by 5 bases, with 9 bases between. Germline loops: CDR1 SEHNR, CDR2 FQNEAQ (reference sequence). The CDR3 has 12 amino acids. The CDR3 here is CASSWVPHEQYF. Here the CDR3 DNA reads TGTGCCAGCAGCTGGGTTCCCCACGAGCAGTACTTC.

Remarks on this clonotype: The junction and the germline gene differ at one end; a read error may be behind it. V usage is TRBV20-1 and J usage is TRBJ1-2; no clear D. The CDR3 has 12 residues. Looked up from germline, CDR1 is DFQATT and CDR2 is SNEGSKA (reference sequence). The CDR3 spells CSARAGSYGYTF. CDR3 DNA sequence: TGCAGTGCCAGAGCGGGGTCATATGGCTACACCTTC.

The genes are TRBV3-1 and TRBJ2-5, with TRBD2 matching 10 bases. CDR1 and CDR2 (germline): LGHDT, YNNKEL (reference sequence). This CDR3 is 17 amino acids long. V dropped 1 base and J dropped 11; count of bases not matched to a gene: 16. The CDR3 DNA sequence: TGTGCCAGCAGCCAAGTGAACTGGCTAGCGGGGGACAATGAGCAGTACTTC. Protein product: CASSQVNWLAGDNEQYF.

This clonotype was found a few times. The junction departs from germline at one end; a sequencing error may be responsible. The chain combines TRBV15 with TRBJ1-2; 7 bases fit TRBD1. The germline gives CDR1 LNHNV, CDR2 YYDKDF (reference sequence). This CDR3 comprises 16 residues. The CDR3 sequence is CVTSRDWKGAPYGYTF. As DNA, the CDR3 is TGTGTCACCAGCAGAGATTGGAAGGGGGCTCCCTATGGCTACACCTTC.

J is TRBJ2-1 and V is TRBV11-1; the match to TRBD2 covers 10 bases. CDR1 and CDR2 (germline): SGHAT, FQDESV (reference sequence). This CDR3 spans 20 amino acids. Trimming cost V 10 bases and J 2 bases; bases outside gene matches: 23. The CDR3 DNA is TGTGCCACCAGTGGCCTGATGGAGACTAGCGGGCGAAGAACCTACAATGAGCAGTTCTTC. Amino acid sequence: CATSGLMETSGRRTYNEQFF.

This clonotype was counted only a few times. This rearrangement joins TRBV20-1 to TRBJ1-4; the D is unclear. Germline values: CDR1 DFQATT, CDR2 SNEGSKA (reference sequence). V lost 5 bases and J lost 5, with 6 bases in between. The CDR3 has 11 residues. The CDR3 sequence is CSALSNEKLFF. CDR3 sequence (DNA): TGCAGTGCTCTCTCAAATGAAAAACTGTTTTTT.

The CDR3 here is CASSSTGGDGTDTQYF. The CDR3 DNA is TGTGCCAGCAGCTCGACAGGGGGCGATGGCACAGATACGCAGTATTTT. V is TRBV7-9 and J is TRBJ2-3; 10 nucleotides line up with TRBD1. CDR3 length: 16 amino acids. V shed 4 bases and J 1 base; nucleotides not matched to a gene: 5. CDR1 and CDR2 (germline): SEHNR, FQNEAQ (reference sequence).

V usage is TRBV20-1 and J usage is TRBJ2-1; 7 bases fit TRBD1. The CDR3 contains 13 residues. The germline CDR1 and CDR2 sequences are DFQATT and SNEGSKA (reference sequence). Germline trimming cut 5 bases from V and 12 bases from J; bases unmatched to any gene: 13. The CDR3 DNA reads TGCAGTGCTTTAGACAGGGAGTGTTCTTTGCAGTTCTTC. Encoded protein: CSALDRECSLQFF.

This sequence joins TRBV20-1 and TRBJ1-1, with TRBD1 as a possible D gene (6 bases). The CDR3 is 12 amino acids. V lost 7 bases and J lost 4, with 13 bases in between. Germline CDR1 reads DFQATT; CDR2 reads SNEGSKA (reference sequence). The CDR3 protein is CSGARGGTEAFF. The CDR3 nucleotides are TGCAGTGGGGCCAGGGGTGGCACTGAAGCTTTCTTT.

This clonotype was picked up many times. The chain couples TRBV10-3 to TRBJ2-7; TRBD2 agrees at 7 bases. The CDR3 totals 12 residues. The junction had 1 base not matched to a gene; V was cut back by 3 bases and J by 5 bases. The germline V gene has CDR1 ENHRY and CDR2 SYGVKD. This CDR3 reads CAISDAGDEQYF. The CDR3 bases are TGTGCCATCAGTGACGCGGGGGACGAGCAGTACTTC.

V is TRBV27 and J is TRBJ1-2; D may be TRBD1 (5 bases). Germline lookup yields CDR1 MNHEY and CDR2 SMNVEV (reference sequence). The CDR3 has 15 amino acids. V was clipped by 5 bases and J by 2 bases, with 15 bases between them. This CDR3 is CASSLGRRQNYGYTF. CDR3 sequence (DNA): TGTGCCAGCAGTCTGGGACGGCGGCAGAACTATGGCTACACCTTC.

V usage is TRBV5-6 and J usage is TRBJ2-5; 7 bases are shared with TRBD1. Losses at the gene ends were 1 base for V and 2 bases for J; bases not matched to a gene: 8. Germline CDR1 and CDR2: SGHDT and YYEEEE. The CDR3 contains 16 residues. This CDR3 is CASSLFGTEPQETQYF. CDR3 nucleotides: TGTGCCAGCAGCTTGTTCGGGACAGAGCCACAAGAGACCCAGTACTTC.

The chain has TRBV7-2 and TRBJ1-1; D is undetermined. Deletions cut 1 base from V and 4 bases from J, with 10 bases between. The V gene's germline CDR1 is SGHTA and CDR2 FQGNSA. CDR3 length: 14 amino acids. Written as DNA, the CDR3 is TGTGCCAGCAGCTTAGTCACACGTGTCACTGAAGCTTTCTTT. Its protein product is CASSLVTRVTEAFF. Full variable domain (rest looked up from reference TRBV7-2 and TRBJ1-1): GAGVSQSPSNKVTEKGKDVELRCDPISGHTALYWYRQSLGQGLEFLIYFQGNSAPDKSGLPSDRFSAERTGGSVSTLTIQRTQQEDSAVYLCASSLVTRVTEAFFGQGTRLTVV.

This clonotype was seen a handful of times. This chain uses TRBV7-2 with TRBJ1-1; a possible D gene is TRBD1 (5 bases). CDR1 is SGHTA and CDR2 is FQGNSA in the germline V gene. The CDR3 totals 14 residues. V dropped 3 bases and J dropped 3 bases, with 11 bases sitting between them. For the CDR3, the DNA is TGTGCCAGCAGCTTTCGGTGGGGGGACACTGAAGCTTTCTTT. Translating it yields CASSFRWGDTEAFF.

The CDR3 protein is CASSSDRGGYTF. The DNA for the CDR3 is TGTGCCAGCAGCTCAGACAGGGGTGGCTACACCTTC. V usage is TRBV7-2 and J usage is TRBJ1-2, with 8 bases lining up with TRBD1. The CDR3 extends over 12 amino acids. Germline CDR1 SGHTA, CDR2 FQGNSA. V lost 4 bases, J lost 7 bases, and 2 bases stayed unmatched. The whole variable domain, remainder taken from reference TRBV7-2 and TRBJ1-2, is GAGVSQSPSNKVTEKGKDVELRCDPISGHTALYWYRQSLGQGLEFLIYFQGNSAPDKSGLPSDRFSAERTGGSVSTLTIQRTQQEDSAVYLCASSSDRGGYTFGSGTRLTVV.

This clonotype was recorded a few times. CDR3 DNA: TGTGCCAGCAGCCAGGGGACAGGGGGAGGCAATCAGCCCCAGCATTTT. Translation gives CASSQGTGGGNQPQHF. The chain is built from TRBV7-2 and TRBJ1-5; the match to TRBD1 covers 11 bases. This CDR3 is built from 16 residues. CDR1 and CDR2 from the germline V gene are SGHTA and FQGNSA. V was clipped by 5 bases and J by 2 bases; unmatched bases: 5.